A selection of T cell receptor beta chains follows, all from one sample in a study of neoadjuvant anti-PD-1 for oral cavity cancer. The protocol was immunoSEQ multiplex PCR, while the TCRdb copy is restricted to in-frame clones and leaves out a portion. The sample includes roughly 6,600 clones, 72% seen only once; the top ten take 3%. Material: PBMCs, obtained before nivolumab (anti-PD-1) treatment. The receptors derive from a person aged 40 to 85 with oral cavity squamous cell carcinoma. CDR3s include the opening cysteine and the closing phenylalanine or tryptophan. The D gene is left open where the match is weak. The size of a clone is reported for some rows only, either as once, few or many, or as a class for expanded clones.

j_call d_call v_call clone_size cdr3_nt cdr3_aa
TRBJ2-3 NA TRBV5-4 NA TGTGCCAGCAGCTTGGATCCGGGGGGCACAGATACGCAGTATTTT CASSLDPGGTDTQYF
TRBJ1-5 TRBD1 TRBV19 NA TGTGCCAGTAGCTTATCGACCGGGACAGGGTCAAGACAGCCCCAGCATTTT CASSLSTGTGSRQPQHF
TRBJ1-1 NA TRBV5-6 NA TGTGCCAGCAGCCCTGGGACACTGAACACTGAAGCTTTCTTT CASSPGTLNTEAFF
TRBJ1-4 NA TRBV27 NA TGTGCCAGCAGTTTCACAGCCGCCACTGAAAAACTGTTTTTT CASSFTAATEKLFF
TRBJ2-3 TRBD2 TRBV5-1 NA TGCGCCAGCAGCACGGGGGGGACTACCTCCACAGATACGCAGTATTTT CASSTGGTTSTDTQYF
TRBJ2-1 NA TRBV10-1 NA TGCGCCAGCAGCCCCTCCGGGTTCTACAATGAGCAGTTCTTC CASSPSGFYNEQFF
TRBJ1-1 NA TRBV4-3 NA TGCGCCAGCAGCCAAGTTCCACAGGGATGGAACACTGAAGCTTTCTTT CASSQVPQGWNTEAFF
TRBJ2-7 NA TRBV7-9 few TGTGCCAGCAGCTTAGACGACTCCTACGAGCAGTACTTC CASSLDDSYEQYF
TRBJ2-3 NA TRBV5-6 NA TGTGCCAGCACAACCGGCGTGTCAGATACGCAGTATTTT CASTTGVSDTQYF
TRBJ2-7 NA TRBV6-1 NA TGTGCCAGCACGGCAGGCTACGAGCAGTACTTC CASTAGYEQYF
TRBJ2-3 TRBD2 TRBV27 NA TGTGCCAGCAAATTAAGGCGGGGGGGCCCCACAGATACGCAGTATTTT CASKLRRGGPTDTQYF
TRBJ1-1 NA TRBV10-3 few TGTGCCATCAGCCCGGACAGTCTCTCGAACACTGAAGCTTTCTTT CAISPDSLSNTEAFF
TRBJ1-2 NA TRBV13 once TGTGCCAGCAGCTTAGGGGGGGGCGTCTATGGCTACACCTTC CASSLGGGVYGYTF
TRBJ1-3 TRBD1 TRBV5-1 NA TGCGCCAGCAGCTTGGAGGGGACAGCATTCTCTGGAAACACCATATATTTT CASSLEGTAFSGNTIYF
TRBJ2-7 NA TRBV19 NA TGTGCCAGTAGTATCGGACGGAACTCCTACGAGCAGTACTTC CASSIGRNSYEQYF
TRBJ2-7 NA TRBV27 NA TGTGCCAGCAGTTTATCATGGCAGGGTGCCTACGAGCAGTACTTC CASSLSWQGAYEQYF
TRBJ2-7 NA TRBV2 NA TGTGCCAGCAGTCTCCTTCGGTGGTGGGAGCAGTACTTC CASSLLRWWEQYF
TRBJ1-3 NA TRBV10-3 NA TGTGCCATCAGTGATGTGGGGCTCAGCTCTGGAAACACCATATATTTT CAISDVGLSSGNTIYF
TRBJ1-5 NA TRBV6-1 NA TGTGCCAGCAGTGAAGAAGGGGTTATACAGCCCCAGCATTTT CASSEEGVIQPQHF
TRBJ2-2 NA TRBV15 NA TGTGCCACCAGTCGGCGGGATGGGACCGGGGAGCTGTTTTTT CATSRRDGTGELFF
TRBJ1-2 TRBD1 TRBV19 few TGTGCCAGTAGCCTGGACAGGGGGCTCTATGGCTACACCTTC CASSLDRGLYGYTF
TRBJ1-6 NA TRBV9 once TGTGCCAGCAGCGTAGGGACAGCCTATAATTCACCCCTCCACTTT CASSVGTAYNSPLHF
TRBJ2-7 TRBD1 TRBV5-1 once TGCGCCAGCAGTCAAGGCGGGACAGGGGCCATCTACGAGCAGTACTTC CASSQGGTGAIYEQYF
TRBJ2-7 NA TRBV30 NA TGTGCCTGGAGTGTGGGTTATGTACCCTACGAGCAGTACTTC CAWSVGYVPYEQYF
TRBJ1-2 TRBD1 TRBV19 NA TGTGCCAGTAGTACGGGACAGCTCTATGGCTACACCTTC CASSTGQLYGYTF
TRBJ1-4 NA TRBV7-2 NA TGTGCCAGCAGCTTACAATCAACTAATGAAAAACTGTTTTTT CASSLQSTNEKLFF
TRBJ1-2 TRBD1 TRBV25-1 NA TGTGCCAGCATCGGGGGACAGGGGCCCTATGGCTACACCTTC CASIGGQGPYGYTF
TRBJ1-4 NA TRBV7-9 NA TGTGCCAGCAGCTTGTGGGGAGCTAATGAAAAACTGTTTTTT CASSLWGANEKLFF
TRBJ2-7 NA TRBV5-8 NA TGTGCCAGCAGCTTGGGGAGGACAGGGAGGGTTGACGAGCAGTACTTC CASSLGRTGRVDEQYF
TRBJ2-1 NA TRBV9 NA TGTGCCAGCAGCCACGGGACTCCGAATGAGCAGTTCTTC CASSHGTPNEQFF
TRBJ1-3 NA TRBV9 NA TGTGCCAGCAGCGTGGGGCCCGAAGGAAGAAACACCATATATTTT CASSVGPEGRNTIYF
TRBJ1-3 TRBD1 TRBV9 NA TGTGCCAGCAGCGAAGATCAACAGGGGGGGCGTAACACCATATATTTT CASSEDQQGGRNTIYF
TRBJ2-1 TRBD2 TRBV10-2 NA TGCGCCAGCAGGTTGACTAGCGGCGATTACTTCTCCTACAATGAGCAGTTCTTC CASRLTSGDYFSYNEQFF
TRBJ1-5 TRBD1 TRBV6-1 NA TGTGCCGCGGGGCAACAGGGGGCGATTCAGCCCCAGCATTTT CAAGQQGAIQPQHF
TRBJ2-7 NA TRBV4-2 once TGTGCCAGCAGCCAAGCGGGAGACGGTTTTAGGCCCTACGAGCAGTACTTC CASSQAGDGFRPYEQYF
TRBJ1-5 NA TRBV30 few TGTGCCTGTAGCCTCTATAGCAATCAGCCCCAGCATTTT CACSLYSNQPQHF
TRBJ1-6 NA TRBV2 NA TGTGCCAGCAGGACCTTACTACCCTATAATTCACCCCTCCACTTT CASRTLLPYNSPLHF
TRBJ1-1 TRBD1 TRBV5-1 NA TGCGCCAGCAGCTTGGAAGGCAGGGGGACCACTGAAGCTTTCTTT CASSLEGRGTTEAFF
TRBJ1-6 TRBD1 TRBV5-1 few TGCGCCAGCAGCTTACAGGGGAATCAGGCACCCCTCCACTTT CASSLQGNQAPLHF
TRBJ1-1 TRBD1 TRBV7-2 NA TGTGCCAGCAGCTTAGTGGGGACAGGGGGCATGAACACTGAAGCTTTCTTT CASSLVGTGGMNTEAFF
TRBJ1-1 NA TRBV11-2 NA TGTGCCAGCAGCTTAGAACAGCTGAAAGTAGAAGCTTTCTTT CASSLEQLKVEAFF
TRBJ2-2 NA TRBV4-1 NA TGCGCCAGCAGCCAGGGTTACTCGTACACCGGGGAGCTGTTTTTT CASSQGYSYTGELFF
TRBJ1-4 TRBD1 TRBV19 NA TGTGCCAGTAGTATCGGACAGGGGGCCATTAATGAAAAACTGTTTTTT CASSIGQGAINEKLFF
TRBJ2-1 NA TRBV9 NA TGTGCCAGCACCTTTACGAGCTCCTACAATGAGCAGTTCTTC CASTFTSSYNEQFF
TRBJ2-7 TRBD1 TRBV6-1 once TGTGCCAGCAAAGGACAGGGAACCTACGAGCAGTACTTC CASKGQGTYEQYF
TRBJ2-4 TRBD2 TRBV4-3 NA TGCGCCAGCAGCCCAGAACCGTTACTAGCGGGGGGGCCTGGAAACATTCAGTACTTC CASSPEPLLAGGPGNIQYF
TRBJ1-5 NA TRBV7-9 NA TGTGCCAGCAGCTCTGGCGGATCCAGCAATCAGCCCCAGCATTTT CASSSGGSSNQPQHF
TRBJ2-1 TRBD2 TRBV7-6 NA TGTGCCAGCAGTCCCCTCCGGGACTACTACAATGAGCAGTTCTTC CASSPLRDYYNEQFF
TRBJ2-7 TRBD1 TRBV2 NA TGTGCCAGCAGTGAAGGGGACAGCCCCTACGAGCAGTACTTC CASSEGDSPYEQYF
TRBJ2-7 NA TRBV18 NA TGTGCCAGCTCTCTCCGGGACGGCCCCTACGAGCAGTACTTC CASSLRDGPYEQYF
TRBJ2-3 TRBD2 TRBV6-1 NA TGTGCCAGCAGTGCGCGCAGGCCCCGGGGGGGCACAGATACGCAGTATTTT CASSARRPRGGTDTQYF
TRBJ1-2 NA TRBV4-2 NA TGTGCCAGCAGCCAAGCAGGGTTTGGCTATGGCTACACCTTC CASSQAGFGYGYTF
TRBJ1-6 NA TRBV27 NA TGTGCCAGCAGTTTTTTACAGGGCTATTCACCCCTCCACTTT CASSFLQGYSPLHF
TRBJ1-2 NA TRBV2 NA TGTGCCAGCAGTGAAGTCGCAGGATACTATGGCTACACCTTC CASSEVAGYYGYTF
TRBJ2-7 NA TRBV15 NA TGTGCCACCAGCAGAGATTGGGGAGAGCAGTACTTC CATSRDWGEQYF
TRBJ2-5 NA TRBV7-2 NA TGTGCCAGCAGCTCCCTTGGTGGTCCACAGACCCAGTACTTC CASSSLGGPQTQYF
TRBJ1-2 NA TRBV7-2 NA TGTGCCAGCAGCTTATCCAGGGCCCCTAACTATGGCTACACCTTC CASSLSRAPNYGYTF
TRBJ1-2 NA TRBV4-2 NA TGTGCCAGCAGCCAAGAACCAGGAACTTACTATGGCTACACCTTC CASSQEPGTYYGYTF